This entry lists 32 T cell receptor beta chains sequenced from one sample in a study of tumor-infiltrating lymphocytes in primary liver carcinoma. Co-extraction of both nucleic acids (RNA and DNA) used about 17-31 mg of unsorted bulk tissue. Total RNA (approximately 500 ng) served as template for TCR beta cDNA synthesis primed by a constant-region primer. Slightly modified ARM-PCR served as the procedure for the TCR beta libraries. These libraries came from three rounds of nested multiplex PCR. It was with TRBV1-TRBV30 forward primers and a C-beta reverse primer that the first two PCR rounds were run, at approximately 10 cycles each. TCRdb called the multiplex PCR reads again in MiXCR, with one record for every CDR3 protein. This sample has under 150,000 distinct CDR3 sequences; roughly 70% occur once, and the top ten carry over 8%. Specimen: tumor-adjacent normal liver tissue. The receptors stem from a woman in her fifties or sixties with primary liver carcinoma and hepatitis B virus infection.

The sample holds one count of this clonotype. Compared with germline, one end of the junction differs, possibly owing to a read error. The chain links TRBV6-1 to TRBJ2-1; no firm D call. Per germline, CDR1 MNHNS and CDR2 SASEGT. The CDR3 has 13 amino acids. CDR3 nucleotides: TGTGCCGGCAGTGAATTGAGGTGGAATGGGCAGTTCTTC. Protein: CAGSELRWNGQFF.

In regard to this clonotype: A much larger clone sits a single nucleotide away, making a read error possible. The rearrangement uses TRBV7-9 and TRBJ1-2; D might be TRBD1 (5 bases). Germline-derived CDR1 and CDR2 are SEHNR and FQNEAQ (reference sequence). The V gene lost 2 bases and the J gene lost 4 bases, with 11 bases spanning the gap. The CDR3 loop spans 14 amino acids. Written as DNA, the CDR3 is TGTGCCAGCAGCTTAAACAGGAGGCCCTATGGCTACACCTTC. It is translated as CASSLNRRPYGYTF.

Comments on this clonotype: A much more abundant neighbour one base away suggests this may be a read error. The chain joins TRBV6-6 to TRBJ1-2; 9 bases fit TRBD1. In germline, CDR1 is MNHNY, CDR2 SVGAGI (reference sequence). With 4 bases clipped from V and 6 bases from J, the junction kept 9 bases outside the gene matches. The CDR3 covers 15 residues. The CDR3 reads CASSLRDRELDGYTF. CDR3 DNA sequence: TGTGCCAGCAGTTTGCGGGACAGGGAATTGGATGGCTACACCTTC.

V usage is TRBV11-2 and J usage is TRBJ1-1; weak D call: TRBD1 (6 bases). The CDR3 has 16 amino acids. The germline V gene has CDR1 SGHAT and CDR2 FQNNGV. V was shortened by 7 bases and J by 11 bases, with 29 bases between the two germline ends. This CDR3 is CASNARRGPLNPDAFF. CDR3 in DNA: TGTGCCAGCAACGCCCGGCGGGGGCCCCTGAACCCCGATGCTTTCTTT. Using reference TRBV11-2 and TRBJ1-1 for the parts outside the CDR3, the full variable domain is EAGVAQSPRYKIIEKRQSVAFWCNPISGHATLYWYQQILGQGPKLLIQFQNNGVVDDSQLPKDRFSAERLKGVDSTLKIQPAKLEDSAVYLCASNARRGPLNPDAFFGQGTRLTVV.

As for this clonotype: At one end the junction does not follow the germline gene, possibly because of a read error. The V gene is TRBV29-1, the J gene TRBJ2-1; D ambiguous. CDR3 length: 11 residues. From germline, CDR1 is SQVTM and CDR2 ANQGSEA. CDR3 nucleotide sequence: TGCAGCGCCCGGGCTAGTCCCTCCTCGCTGTTC. Encoded protein: CSARASPSSLF.

The chain combines TRBV29-1 with TRBJ2-1, with 8 bases that match TRBD2. With 6 bases clipped from V and 5 bases from J, the junction kept 9 bases outside the gene matches. CDR1 and CDR2 from the germline V gene are SQVTM and ANQGSEA. This CDR3 region has 14 residues. CDR3 nucleotide sequence: TGCAGCGTCCCCCGACTAGCGTTGAACAATGAGCAGTTCTTC. Its translation: CSVPRLALNNEQFF.

This clonotype has a count of ten or more. V usage is TRBV5-1 and J usage is TRBJ2-1, with 8 nucleotides matching TRBD2. CDR1 and CDR2 from the germline V gene are SGHRS and YFSETQ. J gave up 5 bases and V 0 bases, and 7 bases lay outside the gene matches. This CDR3 has 16 amino acids. The CDR3 DNA reads as TGCGCCAGCAGCTTGGACCAGCGGGAGACTCACAATGAGCAGTTCTTC. This gives the protein CASSLDQRETHNEQFF.

Of note for this clonotype: This may be a read error, as it is one base from a much larger clone. The J gene is TRBJ2-3, the V gene TRBV6-1; 8 nucleotides align to TRBD2. CDR1 and CDR2 (germline): MNHNS, SASEGT. This CDR3 has 17 amino acids. CDR3 sequence: CASSPSPGGKGADMQYF. In DNA, the CDR3 is TGTGCCAGCAGTCCCTCCCCGGGGGGGAAGGGTGCAGATATGCAGTATTTT.

Comments on this clonotype: One junction end disagrees with the germline gene, perhaps due to a read error. V and J are TRBV4-1 and TRBJ2-7; no firm D call. CDR3 length equals 13 residues. Germline CDR1 is MGHRA and CDR2 is YSYEKL. The CDR3 DNA reads TGCGCCAGCAACCAAGTGTTGTCGGACGAGCAGTACTTC. Protein: CASNQVLSDEQYF.

To note about this clonotype: The junction and the germline gene differ at one end; a read error may be behind it. The genes are TRBV5-1 and TRBJ2-5; 7 nucleotides line up with TRBD2. Germline values: CDR1 SGHRS, CDR2 YFSETQ. The CDR3 runs 16 residues. DNA for the CDR3: TGCGCCATCAGCCGGGGACCAGCGGGGATACAAGAGACCCAGTACTTC. It codes for CAISRGPAGIQETQYF.

This clonotype was counted a few times. A much larger clonotype is one base distant, so this may be a read error. The chain recombines TRBV14 with TRBJ2-3; unclear D gene. This CDR3 spans 11 amino acids. Germline V gene lookup returns CDR1 SGHDN and CDR2 FVKESK. The CDR3 region is CASSHKDTRYF. In DNA, the CDR3 is TGTGCCAGCAGCCACAAGGATACGCGGTATTTT.

This clonotype occurred many times. The V gene is TRBV18, the J gene TRBJ2-3; 8 positions match TRBD2. Germline V gene lookup returns CDR1 KGHSH and CDR2 LQKENI. The junction had 10 bases not matched to a gene; V was cut back by 1 base and J by 4 bases. The CDR3 totals 17 residues. CDR3 sequence: CASSPRSSGSYADTQYF. As DNA, the CDR3 is TGTGCCAGCTCACCACGGTCGAGCGGGAGTTACGCAGATACGCAGTATTTT.

Concerning this clonotype itself: A much larger clone sits a single nucleotide away, making a read error possible. The rearrangement links TRBV28 to TRBJ2-5, with D possibly being TRBD1 or TRBD2 (5 bases each). The germline V and J ends were trimmed by 7 bases and 4 bases, with 22 bases remaining between them. Germline V gene data show CDR1 as MDHEN and CDR2 as SYDVKM. The CDR3 sequence is 16 residues long. CDR3 coding DNA: TGTGCCAGCAACCCACCCGGGATCTATGGGGCAGAGACCCAGTACTTC. Encoded protein: CASNPPGIYGAETQYF.

Points on this clonotype: This may be a read error: a much more frequent sequence differs by one nucleotide. Here the CDR3 omits its conserved ending phenylalanine or tryptophan, so a read error is the likely source. The CDR3 spells CASSRDRYNEQFL. The DNA for the CDR3 is TGTGCCAGCAGCCGGGACAGATACAATGAGCAGTTCCTC. The rearrangement links TRBV4-2 to TRBJ2-1; 7 bases map to TRBD1. The V gene's germline CDR1 is LGHNA and CDR2 YNFKEQ. The CDR3 has 13 amino acids. V trimming: 4 bases; J trimming: 4 bases; junction bases outside the gene matches: 1.

In the case of this clonotype: Relative to the germline gene, one junction end is altered; a read error may explain this. The V call is TRBV7-3, the J call TRBJ2-1, with TRBD2 matching over 7 bases. CDR1 SGHTA and CDR2 FQGTGA come from the germline V gene. This CDR3 spans 15 amino acids. Here the CDR3 DNA reads TGTGCCTGCAGCTCCTTGACAAGCGGGAACGATGAGCAGTTCTTC. As protein: CACSSLTSGNDEQFF.

Details on this clonotype: A much larger clone differs from this one at a single base, so this may be a read error. The chain joins TRBV5-1 to TRBJ2-3; D is unresolved. The V end lost 0 bases, the J end lost 4 bases, and 21 bases lay between the germline ends. The CDR3 spans 18 residues. In germline, CDR1 is SGHRS, CDR2 YFSETQ. The CDR3 reads CASSLGTTTKSGADTQYF. The CDR3 DNA sequence: TGCGCCAGCAGCTTGGGTACCACAACTAAATCGGGTGCAGATACGCAGTATTTT.

V gene TRBV28 combines with J gene TRBJ2-7; weak D call: TRBD1 (5 bases). This CDR3 is 15 amino acids long. The V gene lost 6 bases and the J gene lost 1 base, with 16 bases spanning the gap. Germline lookup yields CDR1 MDHEN and CDR2 SYDVKM. CDR3 nucleotide sequence: TGTGCCAGCAGAAAAGGGGCCCGTGGGTCCTACGAGCAGTACTTC. Its protein product is CASRKGARGSYEQYF.

V and J are TRBV5-4 and TRBJ2-7; D not certain. Deletions cut 0 bases from V and 3 bases from J, with 10 bases between. Germline-derived CDR1 and CDR2 are SGHNT and YYREEE (reference sequence). CDR3 size: 14 residues. The CDR3 coding sequence is TGTGCCAGCAGCTTGGGTCTGGCGGACTACGAGCAGTACTTC. Translation gives CASSLGLADYEQYF.

Worth noting for this clonotype: One end of the junction does not line up with germline, which may come from a read error. The gene calls are TRBV4-1 and TRBJ2-5, with TRBD2 identical over 10 bases. CDR1 is MGHRA and CDR2 is YSYEKL in the germline V gene. This CDR3 contains 16 residues. CDR3: CASSQDWTSGGETHYF. The DNA for the CDR3 is TGTGCCAGCAGCCAAGATTGGACTAGCGGTGGGGAGACCCATTACTTC.

With regard to this clonotype: A single base separates this from a much larger clone, so it may be a read error. This chain links TRBV30 with TRBJ1-1, with D uncertain. The V gene lost 1 base and the J gene lost 4 bases, with 10 bases spanning the gap. The CDR3 has 13 residues. Germline CDR1 GTSNPN, CDR2 SVGIG (reference sequence). The chain's CDR3 is CAWSEHFITEAFF. DNA of the CDR3: TGTGCCTGGAGTGAACACTTCATCACTGAAGCTTTCTTT.

Only a few counts were recorded for this clonotype. One base away lies a much larger clone, so this may be a sequencing read error. The rearrangement links TRBV12-3 or TRBV12-4 to TRBJ1-5; D is perhaps TRBD1 (6 bases). The CDR3 length is 17 residues. The CDR3 here is CVSSFGTGQGSNQPQHF. The DNA of the CDR3 is TGTGTCAGCAGTTTTGGCACAGGGCAGGGAAGCAATCAGCCCCAGCATTTT.

A note on this clonotype: The junction departs from germline at one end; a sequencing error may be responsible. The V call is TRBV11-2, the J call TRBJ1-2; no clear D. The CDR3 is made up of 13 amino acids. CDR1 is SGHAT and CDR2 is FQNNGV in the germline V gene. As DNA, the CDR3 is TGTACCAGCAGTTCCGGGTCGGAATATGGTGACACCTTC. Residues: CTSSSGSEYGDTF.

This chain connects TRBV4-1 to TRBJ1-5; D remains unclear. Trimming stripped 0 bases from V and 4 bases from J, with 13 bases between. Germline values: CDR1 MGHRA, CDR2 YSYEKL. The CDR3 is made up of 16 amino acids. The DNA of the CDR3 is TGCGCCAGCAGCCAAGATGCCATACCCAGTAATCAGCCCCAGCATTTT. It specifies CASSQDAIPSNQPQHF.

In its sample, this clonotype was seen many times. V gene TRBV29-1 combines with J gene TRBJ1-2; 8 bases map to TRBD1. This CDR3 has 13 residues. Germline trimming cut 6 bases from V and 2 bases from J; bases unmatched to any gene: 5. Germline-derived CDR1 and CDR2 are SQVTM and ANQGSEA. This CDR3 is CSVRTGRNYGYTF. CDR3 in DNA: TGCAGCGTCCGGACAGGGCGGAACTATGGCTACACCTTC.

This clonotype was seen more than once but under ten times. The chain uses TRBV6-5 and TRBJ1-4; perhaps TRBD1 as D (5 bases). The CDR3 extends over 12 amino acids. Germline V lookup: CDR1 MNHEY, CDR2 SVGAGI. The germline V and J ends were trimmed by 7 bases and 8 bases, with 11 bases remaining between them. CDR3 coding DNA: TGTGCCAGCACCGGGACTACGGAAAAACTGTTTTTT. This translates into CASTGTTEKLFF.

In regard to this clonotype: Germline and junction disagree at one end, which may indicate a read error. The rearrangement links TRBV5-1 to TRBJ2-3; D might be TRBD2 (5 bases). The CDR3 has 15 amino acids. CDR1 SGHRS and CDR2 YFSETQ come from the germline V gene. CDR3 coding DNA: TGCGCCAGCAGCTTGGCTAGCAGGAGCACAGATATGCAGTATTTT. This encodes CASSLASRSTDMQYF.

This clonotype was counted a single time. This chain connects TRBV29-1 to TRBJ2-3; tentatively, D is TRBD1 or TRBD2 (6 bases each). This CDR3 is built from 13 residues. CDR1 and CDR2 from the germline V gene are SQVTM and ANQGSEA. Deletions cut 8 bases from V and 3 bases from J, with 15 bases between. CDR3 DNA sequence: TGCAGCTTCGGGGGCGGTAGAACAGATACGCAGTATTTT. The encoded protein is CSFGGGRTDTQYF.

The chain joins TRBV6-6 to TRBJ2-5, with D maybe TRBD1 (6 bases). The CDR3 is made up of 15 amino acids. The germline V gene has CDR1 MNHNY and CDR2 SVGAGI (reference sequence). The CDR3 coding sequence is TGTGTCACTAGTTACCATGCACAGGGCGAAGAGACCCAGTACTTC. Translating gives CVTSYHAQGEETQYF.

Concerning this clonotype itself: This may stem from a read error, because a much larger clone lies one nucleotide away. The rearrangement uses TRBV5-4 and TRBJ2-7, with D perhaps given as TRBD1 or TRBD2 (8 bases each). The CDR3 is 16 amino acids. V gave up 3 bases and J gave up 3 bases, with 19 bases separating them. The germline V gene encodes CDR1 SGHNT and CDR2 YYREEE (reference sequence). The CDR3 region is CASSYGGGQEVYEQYF. CDR3 sequence (DNA): TGTGCCAGCAGCTACGGGGGGGGACAGGAAGTCTACGAGCAGTACTTC.

As regards this clonotype: Sequence at one end of the junction differs from germline and may be a read error. The CDR3 here is CASSFPTGHETEAFF. The CDR3 DNA reads TGTGCCAGCAGCTTCCCGACAGGTCACGAGACTGAAGCTTTTTTT. The gene calls are TRBV11-2 and TRBJ1-1; TRBD1 is a possible D gene (6 bases). Germline CDR1 is SGHAT and CDR2 is FQNNGV. The CDR3 spans 15 residues. Drawing the rest from reference TRBV11-2 and TRBJ1-1, the complete variable domain is EAGVAQSPRYKIIEKRQSVAFWCNPISGHATLYWYQQILGQGPKLLIQFQNNGVVDDSQLPKDRFSAERLKGVDSTLKIQPAKLEDSAVYLCASSFPTGHETEAFFGQGTRLTVV.

There are a few counts of this clonotype. The conserved final phenylalanine or tryptophan is absent from the CDR3, which likely points to a read error. The gene calls are TRBV11-2 and TRBJ2-4, with TRBD2 identical over 7 bases. J gave up 8 bases and V 4 bases, and 2 bases lay outside the gene matches. Germline CDR1 reads SGHAT; CDR2 reads FQNNGV. This CDR3 region has 12 residues. The CDR3 is CASSWGGDIQYL. The CDR3 nucleotides read TGTGCCAGCAGCTGGGGGGGGGACATTCAGTACCTC.

The V and J genes are TRBV11-2 and TRBJ2-3; possible D gene TRBD2, 6 bases. The germline V and J ends were trimmed by 6 bases and 8 bases, with 21 bases remaining between them. CDR1 SGHAT and CDR2 FQNNGV come from the germline V gene. The CDR3 consists of 15 residues. CDR3 nucleotides: TGTGCCAGCAGTCCTGGACCAGCGGGCCCAGGTACGCAGTATTTT. It codes for CASSPGPAGPGTQYF.